The 21 T cell receptor beta chains given below trace back to one sample, sequenced in a study of early stage breast cancer tumors. The method was immunoSEQ multiplex PCR; TCRdb's version includes in-frame clones alone and lacks a portion of them. Among 7,000 to 8,500 clones listed, around 77% were seen once. Sequencing used normal breast tissue next to the tumor. These receptors were taken from a person in their sixties or seventies with breast cancer.

This sequence joins TRBV9 and TRBJ2-5, with 8 nucleotides matching TRBD2. The CDR3 spans 16 residues. Germline V gives CDR1 SGDLS, CDR2 YYNGEE. V shed 3 bases and J 1 base; nucleotides not matched to a gene: 8. CDR3 region: CASSEGAGAGQETQYF. In DNA, the CDR3 is TGTGCCAGCAGCGAAGGAGCGGGAGCGGGCCAAGAGACCCAGTACTTC.

The chain's CDR3 is CASSISAGALNGYTF. The CDR3 DNA reads as TGTGCCAGTAGTATCTCGGCAGGTGCGTTAAATGGCTACACCTTC. The chain links TRBV19 to TRBJ1-2, with D unresolved. The CDR3 covers 15 residues. The V gene's germline CDR1 is LNHDA and CDR2 SQIVND (reference sequence). The V gene lost 3 bases and the J gene lost 6 bases, with 17 bases spanning the gap.

The chain has TRBV12-5 and TRBJ2-5; TRBD2 agrees at 9 bases. This CDR3 has 16 residues. V was pared by 2 bases and J by 0 bases, with 4 bases of the junction left unmatched. From germline, CDR1 is LGHNT and CDR2 FRNRAP. CDR3 protein: CASGLKAGGYQETQYF. The CDR3 DNA sequence: TGTGCTAGTGGTTTGAAAGCGGGGGGTTACCAAGAGACCCAGTACTTC.

This clone was seen a few times. V and J are TRBV6-1 and TRBJ1-1; maybe TRBD1 (5 bases). This CDR3 spans 12 amino acids. V was shortened by 7 bases and J by 4 bases, with 10 bases between the two germline ends. Per the germline V gene, CDR1 is MNHNS and CDR2 is SASEGT. CDR3 nucleotide sequence: TGTGCCAGCACCTTCGGGACCACTGAAGCTTTCTTT. Protein sequence: CASTFGTTEAFF.

The CDR3 DNA follows: TGTGCCAGCTCATCCGGGACAGCCTCGGGGGAGACCCAGTACTTC. Its protein product is CASSSGTASGETQYF. V gene TRBV18 combines with J gene TRBJ2-5; 7 bases map to TRBD1. Trimming cost V 5 bases and J 5 bases; bases outside gene matches: 11. The CDR3 totals 15 residues. CDR1 and CDR2 (germline): KGHSH, LQKENI. The full variable domain, with the rest looked up from reference TRBV18 and TRBJ2-5, is NAGVMQNPRHLVRRRGQEARLRCSPMKGHSHVYWYRQLPEEGLKFMVYLQKENIIDESGMPKERFSAEFPKEGPSILRIQQVVRGDSAAYFCASSSGTASGETQYFGPGTRLLVL.

The CDR3 region is CASTGVVGSYGYTF. The CDR3 nucleotides read TGTGCCAGCACCGGCGTCGTGGGCAGTTATGGCTACACCTTC. The J gene is TRBJ1-2, the V gene TRBV6-6; D is ambiguous. Deletions cut 7 bases from V and 5 bases from J, with 17 bases between. This CDR3 comprises 14 residues. CDR1 and CDR2 (germline): MNHNY, SVGAGI (reference sequence).

The chain employs TRBV5-5 and TRBJ2-3; perhaps TRBD1 as D (5 bases). Germline-derived CDR1 and CDR2 are SGHKS and YYEKEE (reference sequence). The CDR3 totals 14 residues. Deletions cut 10 bases from V and 5 bases from J, with 20 bases between. CDR3 amino acids: CAGSGKSIGDTQYF. CDR3 nucleotides: TGTGCCGGGTCAGGGAAGAGCATAGGAGATACGCAGTATTTT.

The chain employs TRBV5-1 and TRBJ1-6, with 9 positions matching TRBD1. This CDR3 contains 15 residues. V lost 0 bases, J lost 7 bases, and 2 bases stayed unmatched. CDR1 is SGHRS, CDR2 YFSETQ, per germline. In nucleotides, the CDR3 is TGCGCCAGCAGCTTGGCCGGGACAGGGAATTCACCCCTCCACTTT. Its protein product is CASSLAGTGNSPLHF.

The V and J genes are TRBV28 and TRBJ1-1, with a possible D match to TRBD1 (5 bases). The V and J ends lost 2 bases and 1 base respectively, with 17 bases between them. The CDR3 is 17 amino acids. The germline V gene encodes CDR1 MDHEN and CDR2 SYDVKM. CDR3 sequence reads: CASSLTRGLTGNTEAFF. For the CDR3, the DNA is TGTGCCAGCAGTTTAACAAGGGGTTTGACGGGGAACACTGAAGCTTTCTTT. Combining the CDR3 with reference TRBV28 and TRBJ1-1 gives the whole variable domain DVKVTQSSRYLVKRTGEKVFLECVQDMDHENMFWYRQDPGLGLRLIYFSYDVKMKEKGDIPEGYSVSREKKERFSLILESASTNQTSMYLCASSLTRGLTGNTEAFFGQGTRLTVV.

This clone has a handful of counts. Germline and junction disagree at one end, which may indicate a read error. The V call is TRBV7-9, the J call TRBJ2-7; D unclear. The CDR3 runs 13 residues. Germline V gene sequence: CDR1 SEHNR, CDR2 FQNEAQ (reference sequence). CDR3 DNA sequence: TGTGCCAGCAGCCCAGTAGGTCGTTTCCCTGTGAACTTC. Protein product: CASSPVGRFPVNF.

The chain carries TRBV27 and TRBJ2-2; TRBD1 agrees at 8 bases. The CDR3 is 15 residues long. CDR1 MNHEY and CDR2 SMNVEV come from the germline V gene (reference sequence). Germline trimming cut 5 bases from V and 4 bases from J; bases unmatched to any gene: 6. CDR3 nucleotide sequence: TGTGCCAGCAGTACTCAGACAGGGGCCACCGGGGAGCTGTTTTTT. Residues: CASSTQTGATGELFF.

CDR3 protein: CAWSAHRGEAFF. For the CDR3, the DNA is TGTGCCTGGAGTGCCCACAGGGGCGAAGCTTTCTTT. The rearrangement links TRBV30 to TRBJ1-1, with 7 bases that match TRBD1. CDR1 is GTSNPN and CDR2 is SVGIG in the germline V gene (reference sequence). Germline trimming cut 1 base from V and 8 bases from J; bases unmatched to any gene: 4. The CDR3 spans 12 residues.

The V and J genes are TRBV7-8 and TRBJ2-7; no definite D call. From germline, CDR1 is SGHVS and CDR2 FQNEAQ. The CDR3 covers 11 residues. V lost 5 bases, J lost 4 bases, and 6 bases lay in between. In DNA, the CDR3 is TGTGCCAGCAGCCCGATATACGAGCAGTACTTC. Translation: CASSPIYEQYF.

DNA of the CDR3: TGTGCCAGCAGCTCACCTCTAGTGTCCCTCACAGATACGCAGTATTTT. Amino acid sequence: CASSSPLVSLTDTQYF. The chain carries TRBV7-9 and TRBJ2-3; no clear D. This CDR3 spans 16 amino acids. In germline, CDR1 is SEHNR, CDR2 FQNEAQ (reference sequence). V lost 4 bases, J lost 2 bases, and 16 bases lay in between.

The chain links TRBV6-4 to TRBJ2-1, with TRBD2 matching 13 bases. Germline loops: CDR1 MRHNA, CDR2 SNTAGT. V dropped 3 bases and J dropped 10; count of bases not matched to a gene: 9. This CDR3 has 16 residues. This CDR3 is CASSESETSGGWEQFF. The CDR3 DNA follows: TGTGCCAGCAGTGAATCCGAGACTAGCGGGGGGTGGGAGCAGTTCTTC.

The rearrangement uses TRBV5-6 and TRBJ2-7; tentatively, D is TRBD2 (6 bases). The CDR3 sequence is 15 residues long. Germline assignment: CDR1 SGHDT and CDR2 YYEEEE. Trimming shortened V by 0 bases and J by 1 base, and 11 bases separated the two germline ends. The CDR3 reads CASSLGTGDSYEQYF. CDR3 bases: TGTGCCAGCAGCTTGGGGACGGGGGATTCCTACGAGCAGTACTTC.

The chain links TRBV4-1 to TRBJ2-7, with 9 bases that match TRBD1. The CDR3 has 15 residues. CDR1 is MGHRA, CDR2 YSYEKL, per germline. J lost 1 base, V lost 1 base, and 2 bases had no gene match. The CDR3 DNA is TGCGCCAGCAGCCAAGGGACAGGGGTGTCCTACGAGCAGTACTTC. This sequence encodes CASSQGTGVSYEQYF.

In its sample, this clone was seen a few times. The genes are TRBV7-9 and TRBJ1-2; 7 nucleotides match TRBD1. V shed 5 bases and J 4 bases; nucleotides not matched to a gene: 10. The V gene's germline CDR1 is SEHNR and CDR2 FQNEAQ (reference sequence). The CDR3 runs to 15 residues. The CDR3 coding sequence is TGTGCCAGCAGCGGAGGAGGCTGGGACAGCTATGGCTACACCTTC. It codes for CASSGGGWDSYGYTF.

J is TRBJ1-2 and V is TRBV5-1; D gene unclear. Germline V gene sequence: CDR1 SGHRS, CDR2 YFSETQ. The CDR3 runs 13 residues. The V and J ends lost 2 bases and 6 bases respectively, with 11 bases between them. This CDR3 is CASSFSGPDGYTF. In DNA, the CDR3 is TGCGCCAGCAGCTTTTCCGGGCCGGATGGCTACACCTTC.

The V gene is TRBV2, the J gene TRBJ2-2; the D gene is possibly TRBD1 (6 bases). The CDR3 spans 16 residues. V was clipped by 4 bases and J by 0 bases, with 12 bases between them. Germline V gives CDR1 SNHLY, CDR2 FYNNEI. CDR3 sequence: CASSVPGTSNTGELFF. DNA for the CDR3: TGTGCCAGCAGTGTCCCCGGGACATCGAACACCGGGGAGCTGTTTTTT.

The chain joins TRBV28 to TRBJ2-7; no firm D call. Germline CDR1 and CDR2: MDHEN and SYDVKM. Trimming cost V 6 bases and J 0 bases, with 15 bases left between them. This CDR3 is 15 amino acids long. As DNA, the CDR3 is TGTGCCAGCAGACATCCCAGGCCTGCCTCCTACGAGCAGTACTTC. Translated, it gives CASRHPRPASYEQYF. The full variable domain, in which reference TRBV28 and TRBJ2-7 provide the parts outside the CDR3, is DVKVTQSSRYLVKRTGEKVFLECVQDMDHENMFWYRQDPGLGLRLIYFSYDVKMKEKGDIPEGYSVSREKKERFSLILESASTNQTSMYLCASRHPRPASYEQYFGPGTRLTVT.